One and the same sample provided the 12 T cell receptor beta chains below, sequenced in a study of control samples from healthy donors and cancer patients. The data were produced by immunoSEQ multiplex PCR, yet TCRdb's version contains in-frame clones alone and is incomplete. The profile shows under 85,000 clones, 94% of them singletons. The sequenced material came from blood. The receptors here all came from a woman aged 40 to 50 in good health.

This rearrangement joins TRBV7-2 to TRBJ2-7; D gene uncertain. Germline CDR1 reads SGHTA; CDR2 reads FQGNSA. The V and J ends lost 5 bases and 3 bases respectively, with 11 bases between them. The length of the CDR3 is 13 residues. The CDR3 region is CASSPPGSYEQYF. CDR3 sequence (DNA): TGTGCCAGCAGCCCCCCGGGTAGCTACGAGCAGTACTTC.

The chain is built from TRBV12-3 or TRBV12-4 and TRBJ1-2, with a tentative D call TRBD1 (5 bases). Trimming pared 11 bases from V and 8 bases from J, leaving 18 bases between. This CDR3 comprises 12 residues. For the CDR3, the DNA is TGTGCCGGAGGGACCTCAAGCCGGGGCTACACCTTC. It specifies CAGGTSSRGYTF.

V usage is TRBV6-2 or TRBV6-3 and J usage is TRBJ2-7, with TRBD1 identical over 11 bases. The length of the CDR3 is 16 residues. The germline gives CDR1 MNHEY, CDR2 SVGEGT. V dropped 6 bases and J dropped 3; count of bases not matched to a gene: 10. CDR3 in amino acids: CASSRPGTGGGYEQYF. CDR3 nucleotides: TGTGCCAGCAGCCGGCCGGGGACAGGGGGAGGCTACGAGCAGTACTTC.

The chain recombines TRBV19 with TRBJ2-1; D gene unclear. In germline, CDR1 is LNHDA, CDR2 SQIVND (reference sequence). This CDR3 is 17 amino acids long. Between the trimmed V and J ends, which lost 1 base and 0 bases, there was a span of 13 bases. The DNA for the CDR3 is TGTGCCAGTAGTATAGCCTCGTTAGCCTTCTCCTACAATGAGCAGTTCTTC. It specifies CASSIASLAFSYNEQFF.

The chain couples TRBV19 to TRBJ1-1; D is unclear. Deletions cut 5 bases from V and 3 bases from J, with 1 base between. The CDR3 is 10 amino acids. Germline V gene data show CDR1 as LNHDA and CDR2 as SQIVND (reference sequence). The CDR3 nucleotides are TGTGCCAGTAGTGACACTGAAGCTTTCTTT. It specifies CASSDTEAFF.

The chain is built from TRBV10-1 and TRBJ2-7; D may be TRBD1 (6 bases). Trimming took 10 bases from V and 0 from J, leaving 16 bases between them. Germline V gene data show CDR1 as WNHNN and CDR2 as SYGVQD (reference sequence). CDR3 size: 14 residues. CDR3 in amino acids: CATNPGTNSYEQYF. DNA of the CDR3: TGCGCCACCAATCCCGGGACAAACTCCTACGAGCAGTACTTC.

V is TRBV7-9 and J is TRBJ2-7; the D is unclear. V lost 2 bases, J lost 6 bases, and 11 bases lay in between. Looked up from germline, CDR1 is SEHNR and CDR2 is FQNEAQ (reference sequence). The CDR3 consists of 13 residues. The DNA of the CDR3 is TGTGCCAGCAGCTTATCTGCGCCGGGCGAGCAGTACTTC. Its protein is CASSLSAPGEQYF. Full variable domain (outside the CDR3, taken from reference TRBV7-9 and TRBJ2-7): DTGVSQNPRHKITKRGQNVTFRCDPISEHNRLYWYRQTLGQGPEFLTYFQNEAQLEKSRLLSDRFSAERPKGSFSTLEIQRTEQGDSAMYLCASSLSAPGEQYFGPGTRLTVT.

The chain carries TRBV3-1 (or the pseudogene TRBV3-2) and TRBJ1-2; 9 nucleotides match TRBD1. V lost 4 bases to trimming and J lost 4 bases; unmatched junction nucleotides: 10. Looked up from germline, CDR1 is LGHDT and CDR2 is YNNKEL (reference sequence). The CDR3 runs to 16 residues. The CDR3: CASSLEAGQGLYGYTF. The CDR3 DNA is TGTGCCAGCAGCCTCGAGGCGGGACAGGGCCTCTATGGCTACACCTTC.

The V and J genes are TRBV6-5 and TRBJ1-2, with D possibly matching TRBD1 (5 bases). CDR1 MNHEY and CDR2 SVGAGI come from the germline V gene. The CDR3 is made up of 13 amino acids. Trimming took off 5 bases at V and 5 bases at J, with 12 bases between the two ends. This chain's CDR3 is CASSTGGPYGYTF. In DNA, the CDR3 is TGTGCCAGCAGTACCGGGGGACCTTATGGCTACACCTTC.

The chain employs TRBV18 and TRBJ2-1; D is perhaps TRBD2 (6 bases). This CDR3 contains 11 residues. The germline V gene encodes CDR1 KGHSH and CDR2 LQKENI. V was shortened by 3 bases and J by 12 bases, with 9 bases between the two germline ends. The CDR3 DNA follows: TGTGCCAGCTCACCCAGAGCGGGGCAGTTCTTC. Its protein product is CASSPRAGQFF.

The chain combines TRBV6-1 with TRBJ2-7; D unclear. CDR3 length: 13 amino acids. V was trimmed by 1 base and J by 5 bases, leaving 9 bases between them. Germline V gene data show CDR1 as MNHNS and CDR2 as SASEGT. The CDR3 DNA follows: TGTGCCAGCAGTGAAGAGGGTCCTGACGAGCAGTACTTC. Protein product: CASSEEGPDEQYF.

CDR3 nucleotides: TGTGCCACCAGTGATTTTCGGGAACGTTACTATGGCTACACCTTC. Its protein is CATSDFRERYYGYTF. J is TRBJ1-2 and V is TRBV24-1, with unresolved D. The ends were cut back, 1 base at V and 3 bases at J, with 11 bases in the middle. The CDR3 has 15 residues. Germline loops: CDR1 KGHDR, CDR2 SFDVKD.